The clone carrying this T cell receptor (beta chain) showed up just a few times. Its specificity is unknown. This sample stems from a study of spatial heterogeneity in lung cancer. On the study more broadly: Compared with alpha-chain sequences, beta-chain sequences were consistently detected in greater numbers.

The time point: blood at routine non-recurrence follow-up after resection. Whole RNA was taken from tumor, nontumor lung or frozen PBMC; it was then sequenced unsorted. General study results and limits: Resection saw ubiquitous expanded tumor TCRs appear in blood more than follow-up did.

One entry per CDR3 protein, called by TCRdb with MiXCR from the 5' RACE reads. The data contain 15,000 to 20,000 distinct CDR3 sequences, 9.2% of them singletons. The CDR3 is 17 amino acids. The J segment lost 4 bases and the V segment lost 0 bases, leaving 8 bases of the junction unmatched. Germline V gene sequence: CDR1 SGHTA, CDR2 FQGNSA. The sequenced sample was PBMCs, obtained at follow-up. This chain connects TRBV7-2 to TRBJ2-7; 11 nucleotides align to TRBD2. The sequence was obtained from a male donor with early-stage non-small cell lung cancer. The CDR3 spells CASSLARLASGGYEQYF. As DNA, the CDR3 is TGTGCCAGCAGCTTAGCGCGGTTAGCTAGCGGGGGGTACGAGCAGTACTTC. Complete variable domain (other parts from reference TRBV7-2 and TRBJ2-7): GAGVSQSPSNKVTEKGKDVELRCDPISGHTALYWYRQSLGQGLEFLIYFQGNSAPDKSGLPSDRFSAERTGGSVSTLTIQRTQQEDSAVYLCASSLARLASGGYEQYFGPGTRLTVT.